Shown below are 23 T cell receptor beta chains from a single sample sequenced in a study of blood T cells in healthy people across ages. The second PCR ran roughly 7 to 12 cycles with a sample-barcoded 5' primer and J-beta primers. TCRdb redid the calling of the 5' RACE reads with MiXCR, one entry per CDR3 protein. The sample yields roughly 1,500,000 distinct CDR3 sequences, about 35% seen once. Material: blood. These receptors all come from a woman aged 25-40 years in good health.

In its sample, this clonotype was seen a few times. The V call is TRBV9, the J call TRBJ2-3, with 9 bases aligning to TRBD2. The V gene's germline CDR1 is SGDLS and CDR2 YYNGEE. Trimming removed 0 bases from V and 1 base from J; junction bases left unmatched: 9. The CDR3 length is 18 residues. In DNA, the CDR3 is TGTGCCAGCAGCGTAGGAGATAGCGGGAGCGTAGGCACAGATACGCAGTATTTT. Protein sequence: CASSVGDSGSVGTDTQYF.

This clonotype has only a few counts. V is TRBV11-2 and J is TRBJ2-1; 7 bases are shared with TRBD1. With 4 bases clipped from V and 5 bases from J, the junction kept 8 bases outside the gene matches. Germline assignment: CDR1 SGHAT and CDR2 FQNNGV. The CDR3 loop spans 15 amino acids. The CDR3 DNA sequence: TGTGCCAGCAGCTGGGGGACAGCAAGAAACAATGAGCAGTTCTTC. This encodes CASSWGTARNNEQFF.

This clonotype was seen ten or more times. The chain carries TRBV4-1 and TRBJ2-5, with 9 positions matching TRBD2. Germline V gene data show CDR1 as MGHRA and CDR2 as YSYEKL. The CDR3 is made up of 16 amino acids. The V segment lost 2 bases and the J segment 3 bases; nucleotides outside the gene matches: 7. As DNA, the CDR3 is TGCGCCAGCAGCCAATCTCCGGGACTAGCCAAAGAGACCCAGTACTTC. It specifies CASSQSPGLAKETQYF.

In regard to this clonotype: A read error may account for a junction end that differs from germline. J is TRBJ1-4 and V is TRBV7-7; D remains unclear. This CDR3 is 15 amino acids long. Germline V gives CDR1 SSHAT, CDR2 FNYEAQ (reference sequence). CDR3 residues: CASSPGRTLNEKLFF. In nucleotides, the CDR3 is TGCGCCAGCAGCCCGGGCAGGACCCTTAATGAAAAACTGTTTTTT.

There are a few counts of this clonotype. The chain combines TRBV7-3 with TRBJ2-3; 7 bases are shared with TRBD1. The CDR3 loop spans 15 amino acids. V lost 5 bases and J lost 0; bases outside the gene matches: 5. Germline CDR1 reads SGHTA; CDR2 reads FQGTGA. This CDR3 is CASSPDRDSTDTQYF. CDR3 in DNA: TGTGCCAGCAGCCCCGACAGGGATAGCACAGATACGCAGTATTTT.

The rearrangement joins TRBV5-5 to TRBJ1-1, with 7 bases that match TRBD1. Unmatched junction bases numbered 7, after V lost 0 bases and J lost 5 bases. Germline-derived CDR1 and CDR2 are SGHKS and YYEKEE (reference sequence). The CDR3 loop spans 15 amino acids. The CDR3: CASSLAGGSMTEAFF. CDR3 DNA: TGTGCCAGCAGCTTGGCAGGGGGATCGATGACTGAAGCTTTCTTT. Supplemented by reference TRBV5-5 and TRBJ1-1, the full variable domain reads DAGVTQSPTHLIKTRGQQVTLRCSPISGHKSVSWYQQVLGQGPQFIFQYYEKEERGRGNFPDRFSARQFPNYSSELNVNALLLGDSALYLCASSLAGGSMTEAFFGQGTRLTVV.

This clonotype came up a few times. The V gene is TRBV11-2, the J gene TRBJ1-2; a weak D match, TRBD1 (6 bases). Per the germline V gene, CDR1 is SGHAT and CDR2 is FQNNGV. Deletions cut 7 bases from V and 3 bases from J, with 12 bases between. The CDR3 length is 13 residues. CDR3 bases: TGTGCCAGCAACCAGGGGACCTACTATGGCTACACCTTC. Its translation is CASNQGTYYGYTF. The full variable domain, in which reference TRBV11-2 and TRBJ1-2 provide the parts outside the CDR3, is EAGVAQSPRYKIIEKRQSVAFWCNPISGHATLYWYQQILGQGPKLLIQFQNNGVVDDSQLPKDRFSAERLKGVDSTLKIQPAKLEDSAVYLCASNQGTYYGYTFGSGTRLTVV.

The chain has TRBV5-1 and TRBJ2-7, with TRBD1 as a possible D gene (5 bases). This CDR3 is built from 16 residues. The V end lost 4 bases, the J end lost 1 base, and 18 bases lay between the germline ends. CDR1 is SGHRS and CDR2 is YFSETQ in the germline V gene. CDR3 loop: CASSPRGGVPSYEQYF. The CDR3 DNA sequence: TGCGCCAGCAGCCCTAGGGGTGGAGTTCCTTCCTACGAGCAGTACTTC.

This chain joins TRBV20-1 and TRBJ1-5, with TRBD1 as a possible D gene (6 bases). The V gene's germline CDR1 is DFQATT and CDR2 SNEGSKA (reference sequence). This CDR3 is 16 amino acids long. The V gene lost 1 base and the J gene lost 5 bases, with 18 bases spanning the gap. For the CDR3, the DNA is TGCAGTGCTAGAGTGGTAGGAGAGGGGGGTCATCAGCCCCAGCATTTT. It translates to CSARVVGEGGHQPQHF.

At least ten counts were recorded for this clonotype. This chain joins TRBV15 and TRBJ1-2; D gene uncertain. The V end was cut by 0 bases, the J end by 4 bases, with 6 bases between. Per germline, CDR1 LNHNV and CDR2 YYDKDF (reference sequence). The CDR3 runs 13 residues. CDR3 in amino acids: CATSRDALYGYTF. CDR3 nucleotide sequence: TGTGCCACCAGCAGAGATGCCCTCTATGGCTACACCTTC.

This clonotype was seen a handful of times. The CDR3 reads CSGRDSNLYRDYTDTQYF. The DNA for the CDR3 is TGCAGCGGAAGGGACAGTAATTTATACCGGGACTACACAGATACGCAGTATTTT. V and J are TRBV29-1 and TRBJ2-3; D tentatively fits TRBD1 or TRBD2 (7 bases each). The CDR3 sequence is 18 residues long. Trimming shortened V by 7 bases and J by 2 bases, and 28 bases separated the two germline ends. Germline V lookup: CDR1 SQVTM, CDR2 ANQGSEA.

V gene TRBV20-1 combines with J gene TRBJ2-1, with TRBD2 matching 8 bases. Germline assignment: CDR1 DFQATT and CDR2 SNEGSKA (reference sequence). V shed 3 bases, J shed 10 bases, and the junction held 14 bases outside the gene matches. This CDR3 is built from 15 residues. In DNA form, the CDR3 reads TGCAGTGCTAGGGACGGGGGGGCCCTCGGCAGCGAGCAGTTCTTC. Translation: CSARDGGALGSEQFF.

The chain joins TRBV30 to TRBJ2-3; TRBD2 matches at 12 bases. The CDR3 contains 20 residues. V lost 5 bases, J lost 0 bases, and 18 bases stayed unmatched. Germline lookup yields CDR1 GTSNPN and CDR2 SVGIG (reference sequence). The CDR3 spells CAWYTPLAGGPGPSTDTQYF. The CDR3 DNA sequence: TGTGCCTGGTATACTCCTCTAGCGGGAGGGCCTGGACCTAGCACAGATACGCAGTATTTT.

J is TRBJ2-5 and V is TRBV27; 13 bases are a match to TRBD2. The J call is doubtful: the DNA matches TRBJ2-7 better. The V gene's germline CDR1 is MNHEY and CDR2 SMNVEV (reference sequence). The CDR3 extends over 15 amino acids. The CDR3 DNA sequence: TGTGCCGGCAGTCCGGGGACTAGCGGGACCTACGAGCAGTACGTC. Translating it yields CAGSPGTSGTYEQYV.

This clonotype turned up a few times. The gene calls are TRBV24-1 and TRBJ2-1; no clear D gene. Germline V CDR1 and CDR2: KGHDR, SFDVKD. Between the trimmed V and J ends, which lost 2 bases and 0 bases, there was a span of 13 bases. The CDR3 is 17 residues long. The CDR3 DNA reads TGTGCCACCAGTGATTGGGGATCCCCGAGCTCCTACAATGAGCAGTTCTTC. The encoded protein is CATSDWGSPSSYNEQFF.

This clonotype appeared a few times. The chain is built from TRBV27 and TRBJ1-1, with 8 bases lining up with TRBD1. The CDR3 spans 16 residues. With 5 bases clipped from V and 1 base from J, the junction kept 9 bases outside the gene matches. In germline, CDR1 is MNHEY, CDR2 SMNVEV (reference sequence). As DNA, the CDR3 is TGTGCCAGCAGTCCCGTATTCGGGACAGGGAACACTGAAGCTTTCTTT. Translating gives CASSPVFGTGNTEAFF.

This clonotype turned up a few times. The chain is built from TRBV5-1 and TRBJ2-5, with D perhaps matching TRBD2 (6 bases). The germline V and J ends were trimmed by 0 bases and 3 bases, with 9 bases remaining between them. The CDR3 is 14 amino acids. From germline, CDR1 is SGHRS and CDR2 YFSETQ. This CDR3 reads CASSLAEREETQYF. The CDR3 region has the DNA TGCGCCAGCAGCTTGGCCGAGCGGGAAGAGACCCAGTACTTC.

The CDR3: CAWRAAATNEKLFF. The CDR3 DNA is TGTGCCTGGAGGGCGGCTGCAACTAATGAAAAACTGTTTTTT. The chain has TRBV30 and TRBJ1-4; unclear D gene. In germline, CDR1 is GTSNPN, CDR2 SVGIG (reference sequence). Trimming pared 3 bases from V and 0 bases from J, leaving 8 bases between. The CDR3 totals 14 residues.

The chain joins TRBV20-1 to TRBJ2-2; tentative D call: TRBD2 (7 bases). This CDR3 region has 14 residues. Trimming pared 1 base from V and 9 bases from J, leaving 15 bases between. Germline V gene lookup returns CDR1 DFQATT and CDR2 SNEGSKA (reference sequence). DNA for the CDR3: TGCAGTGCTAGAGTGGGAGGGGGGTTCAGGGAGCTGTTTTTT. It codes for CSARVGGGFRELFF.

This clonotype has just a few counts. The chain combines TRBV7-9 with TRBJ2-5, with D possibly TRBD1 on 7 matching bases. The CDR3 totals 16 residues. The V gene lost 5 bases and the J gene lost 1 base, with 17 bases spanning the gap. Germline CDR1 SEHNR, CDR2 FQNEAQ (reference sequence). Here the CDR3 DNA reads TGTGCCAGCAGCCGGGGCGGGACAGCATTCCAAGAGACCCAGTACTTC. The encoded protein is CASSRGGTAFQETQYF.

In this sample, this clonotype turned up a few times. This sequence joins TRBV30 and TRBJ2-7; D is ambiguous. V was trimmed by 1 base and J by 5 bases, leaving 9 bases between them. CDR1 GTSNPN and CDR2 SVGIG come from the germline V gene (reference sequence). The CDR3 totals 12 residues. CDR3 in DNA: TGTGCCTGGAGTGATGAAGGAAACGAGCAGTACTTC. Its protein product is CAWSDEGNEQYF.

V gene TRBV6-2 or TRBV6-3 combines with J gene TRBJ2-3, with TRBD1 matching 10 bases. V was clipped by 6 bases and J by 2 bases; unmatched bases: 8. Germline CDR1 is MNHEY and CDR2 is SVGEGT. The CDR3 length is 16 residues. CDR3 coding DNA: TGTGCCAGCAGCTGGGGGGGGACAGGGGTCACAGATACGCAGTATTTT. Its translation is CASSWGGTGVTDTQYF.

The rearrangement uses TRBV3-1 and TRBJ2-7; 14 nucleotides match TRBD2. V was pared by 0 bases and J by 9 bases, with 16 bases of the junction left unmatched. This CDR3 is 19 amino acids long. In germline, CDR1 is LGHDT, CDR2 YNNKEL (reference sequence). The CDR3: CASSQDQGLAGAAPKGQYF. The CDR3 nucleotides are TGTGCCAGCAGCCAAGATCAGGGACTAGCGGGAGCTGCCCCCAAGGGGCAGTACTTC.